The TCR beta chain described here comes from a study of naive and memory T cell subsets. Notes on the study in general: Findings for naive and memory subsets could not be checked against ground truth.

Cells stained for CD3, CD4, CD8, CD45RA and CD27 were sorted into four subsets. There are 12 residues in the CDR3. Trimming took 5 bases from V and 15 from J; bases not matched to a gene: 10. CDR1 WSHSY and CDR2 SAAADI come from the germline V gene. This clonotype was counted between two and nine times. Antigen specificity is unknown. The beta constant-region primer was an equimolar mix of two oligonucleotides covering TRBC1 and TRBC2. TCRdb re-called the UMI-ligation and nested PCR reads with MiXCR, one entry per CDR3 protein. The repertoire includes some 150,000 distinct CDR3 sequences, 15% to 20% of them detected once, and around 0.14% sits in the top ten.

The sample taken for sequencing was naive CD4+ T cells from blood. This TCR was recovered from a human donor in good health. The J gene is TRBJ2-1, the V gene TRBV10-2; 7 nucleotides align to TRBD2. The CDR3 coding sequence is TGCGCCAGCAGTCGGCCGGGAGGCCCTCCGTTCTTC. Amino acids: CASSRPGGPPFF.